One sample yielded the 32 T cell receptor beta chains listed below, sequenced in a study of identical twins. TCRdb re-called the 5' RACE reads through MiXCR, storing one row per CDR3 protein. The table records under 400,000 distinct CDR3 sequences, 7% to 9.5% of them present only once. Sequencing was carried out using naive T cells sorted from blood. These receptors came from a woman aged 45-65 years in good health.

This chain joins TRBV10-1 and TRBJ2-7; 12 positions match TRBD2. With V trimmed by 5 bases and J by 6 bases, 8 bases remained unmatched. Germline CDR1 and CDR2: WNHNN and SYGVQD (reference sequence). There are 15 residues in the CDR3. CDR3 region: CASSILAGGPGEQYV. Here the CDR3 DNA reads TGCGCCAGCAGTATCCTAGCGGGAGGGCCCGGCGAGCAGTACGTC.

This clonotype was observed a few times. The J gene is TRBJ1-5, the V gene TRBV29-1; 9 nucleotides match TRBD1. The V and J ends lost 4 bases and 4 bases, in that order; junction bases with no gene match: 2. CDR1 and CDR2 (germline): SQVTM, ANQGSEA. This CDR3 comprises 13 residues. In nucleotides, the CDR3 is TGCAGCGTTGTAGGGACAGGGAATCAGCCCCAGCATTTT. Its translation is CSVVGTGNQPQHF.

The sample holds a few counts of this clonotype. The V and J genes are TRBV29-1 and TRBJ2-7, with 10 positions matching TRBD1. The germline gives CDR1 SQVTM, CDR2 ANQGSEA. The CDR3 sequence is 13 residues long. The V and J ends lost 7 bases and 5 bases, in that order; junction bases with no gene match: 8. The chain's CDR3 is CSGSGQGRNEQYF. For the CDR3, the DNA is TGCAGCGGATCGGGACAGGGGCGCAACGAGCAGTACTTC.

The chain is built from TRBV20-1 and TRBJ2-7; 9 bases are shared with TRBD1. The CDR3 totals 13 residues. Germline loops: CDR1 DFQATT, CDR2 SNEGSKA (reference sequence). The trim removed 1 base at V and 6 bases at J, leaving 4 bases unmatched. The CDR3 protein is CSARAGTGLEQYF. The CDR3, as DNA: TGCAGTGCTAGAGCGGGGACAGGGCTCGAGCAGTACTTC.

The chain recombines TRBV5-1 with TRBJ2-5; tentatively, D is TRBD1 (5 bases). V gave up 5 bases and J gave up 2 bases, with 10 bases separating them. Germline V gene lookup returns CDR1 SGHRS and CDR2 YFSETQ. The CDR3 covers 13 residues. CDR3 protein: CASSYDRQETQYF. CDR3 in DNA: TGCGCCAGCAGTTACGACAGACAAGAGACCCAGTACTTC.

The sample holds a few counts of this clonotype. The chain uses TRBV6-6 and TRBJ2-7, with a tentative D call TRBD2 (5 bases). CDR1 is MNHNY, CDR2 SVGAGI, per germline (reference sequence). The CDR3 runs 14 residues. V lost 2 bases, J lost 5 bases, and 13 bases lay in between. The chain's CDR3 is CASSYMRLGDEQYF. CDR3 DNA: TGTGCCAGCAGTTACATGCGCCTCGGGGACGAGCAGTACTTC.

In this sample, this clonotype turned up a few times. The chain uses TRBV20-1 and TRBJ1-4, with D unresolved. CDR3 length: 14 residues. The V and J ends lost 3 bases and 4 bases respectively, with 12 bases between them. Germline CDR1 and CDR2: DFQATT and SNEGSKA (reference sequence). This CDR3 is CSASGQPLNEKLFF. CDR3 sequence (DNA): TGCAGTGCTAGTGGGCAGCCGCTTAATGAAAAACTGTTTTTT.

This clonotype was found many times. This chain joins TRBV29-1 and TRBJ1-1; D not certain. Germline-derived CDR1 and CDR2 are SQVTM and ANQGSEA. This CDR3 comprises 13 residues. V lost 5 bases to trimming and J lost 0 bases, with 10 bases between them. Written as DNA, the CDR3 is TGCAGCGTTTCATCTACAGTGAACACTGAAGCTTTCTTT. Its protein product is CSVSSTVNTEAFF.

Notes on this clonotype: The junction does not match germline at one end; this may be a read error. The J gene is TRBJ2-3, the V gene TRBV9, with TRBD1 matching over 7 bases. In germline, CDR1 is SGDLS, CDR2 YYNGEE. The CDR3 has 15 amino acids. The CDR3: CDSSLEGASTDTQYF. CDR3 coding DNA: TGTGACAGCTCCTTAGAGGGGGCTAGCACAGATACGCAGTATTTT. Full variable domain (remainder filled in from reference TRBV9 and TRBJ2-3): DSGVTQTPKHLITATGQRVTLRCSPRSGDLSVYWYQQSLDQGLQFLIQYYNGEERAKGNILERFSAQQFPDLHSELNLSSLELGDSALYFCDSSLEGASTDTQYFGPGTRLTVL.

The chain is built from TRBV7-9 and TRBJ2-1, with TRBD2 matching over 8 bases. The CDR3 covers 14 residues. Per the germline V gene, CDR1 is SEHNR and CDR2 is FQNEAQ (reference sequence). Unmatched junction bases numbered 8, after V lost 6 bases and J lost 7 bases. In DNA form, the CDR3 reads TGTGCCAGCAGGAAGCGGGAGATAGATAATGAGCAGTTCTTC. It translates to CASRKREIDNEQFF. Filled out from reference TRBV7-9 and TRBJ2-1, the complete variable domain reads DTGVSQNPRHKITKRGQNVTFRCDPISEHNRLYWYRQTLGQGPEFLTYFQNEAQLEKSRLLSDRFSAERPKGSFSTLEIQRTEQGDSAMYLCASRKREIDNEQFFGPGTRLTVL.

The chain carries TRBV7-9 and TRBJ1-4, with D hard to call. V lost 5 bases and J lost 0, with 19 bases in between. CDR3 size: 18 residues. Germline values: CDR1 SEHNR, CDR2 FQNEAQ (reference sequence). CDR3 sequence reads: CASSVREDLFATNEKLFF. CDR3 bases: TGTGCCAGCAGCGTGAGGGAGGACTTATTCGCAACTAATGAAAAACTGTTTTTT.

CDR3 nucleotides: TGTGCCTGGAGTGCGGGCGGGAGCTTTGAGCAGTTCTTC. Its protein product is CAWSAGGSFEQFF. This chain links TRBV30 with TRBJ2-1, with 7 bases identical to TRBD2. The CDR3 spans 13 residues. Trimming removed 1 base from V and 9 bases from J; junction bases left unmatched: 6. Germline lookup yields CDR1 GTSNPN and CDR2 SVGIG (reference sequence).

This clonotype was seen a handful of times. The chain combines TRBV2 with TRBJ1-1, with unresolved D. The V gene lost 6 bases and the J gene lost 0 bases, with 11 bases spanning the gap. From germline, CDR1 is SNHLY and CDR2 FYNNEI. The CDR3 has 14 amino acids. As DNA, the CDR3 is TGTGCCAGCAGCATTTCGAGAGTGAACACTGAAGCTTTCTTT. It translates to CASSISRVNTEAFF.

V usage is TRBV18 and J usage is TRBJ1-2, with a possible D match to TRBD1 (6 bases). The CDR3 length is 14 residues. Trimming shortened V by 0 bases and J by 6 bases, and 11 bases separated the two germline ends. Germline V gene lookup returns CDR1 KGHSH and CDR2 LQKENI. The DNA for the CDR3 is TGTGCCAGCTCACCACCGAGGGGGAGCGATGGCTACACCTTC. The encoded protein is CASSPPRGSDGYTF. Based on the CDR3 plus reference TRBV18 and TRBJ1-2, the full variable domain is NAGVMQNPRHLVRRRGQEARLRCSPMKGHSHVYWYRQLPEEGLKFMVYLQKENIIDESGMPKERFSAEFPKEGPSILRIQQVVRGDSAAYFCASSPPRGSDGYTFGSGTRLTVV.

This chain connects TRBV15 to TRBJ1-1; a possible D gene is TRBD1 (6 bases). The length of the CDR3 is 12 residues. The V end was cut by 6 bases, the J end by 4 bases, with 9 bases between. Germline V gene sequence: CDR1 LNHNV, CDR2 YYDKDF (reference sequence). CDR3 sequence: CATSEGGTEAFF. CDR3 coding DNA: TGTGCCACCAGTGAAGGGGGCACTGAAGCTTTCTTT.

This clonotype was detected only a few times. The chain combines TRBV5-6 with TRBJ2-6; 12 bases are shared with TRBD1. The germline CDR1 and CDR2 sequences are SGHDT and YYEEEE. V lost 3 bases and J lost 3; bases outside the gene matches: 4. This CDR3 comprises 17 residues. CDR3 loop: CASSSGQGAHGANVLTF. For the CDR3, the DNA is TGTGCCAGCAGCTCGGGACAGGGGGCGCATGGGGCCAACGTCCTGACTTTC. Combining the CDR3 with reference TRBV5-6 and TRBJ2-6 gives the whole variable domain DAGVTQSPTHLIKTRGQQVTLRCSPKSGHDTVSWYQQALGQGPQFIFQYYEEEERQRGNFPDRFSGHQFPNYSSELNVNALLLGDSALYLCASSSGQGAHGANVLTFGAGSRLTVL.

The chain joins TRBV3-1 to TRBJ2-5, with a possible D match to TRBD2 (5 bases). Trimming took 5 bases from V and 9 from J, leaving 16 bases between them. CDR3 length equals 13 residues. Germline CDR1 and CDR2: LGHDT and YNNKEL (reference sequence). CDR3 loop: CASSASTRSAQYF. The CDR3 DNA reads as TGTGCCAGCAGCGCTAGCACTCGGTCGGCCCAGTACTTC.

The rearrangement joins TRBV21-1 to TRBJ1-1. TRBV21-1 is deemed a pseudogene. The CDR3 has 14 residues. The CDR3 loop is CASIPTGRETEAFF. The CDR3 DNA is TGTGCCAGCATCCCTACAGGGAGGGAGACTGAAGCTTTCTTT.

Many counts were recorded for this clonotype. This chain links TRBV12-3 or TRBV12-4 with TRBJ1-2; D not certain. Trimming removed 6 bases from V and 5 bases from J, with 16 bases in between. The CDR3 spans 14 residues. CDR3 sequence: CASSHAGLLYGYTF. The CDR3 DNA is TGTGCCAGCAGCCACGCAGGTCTTCTTTATGGCTACACCTTC.

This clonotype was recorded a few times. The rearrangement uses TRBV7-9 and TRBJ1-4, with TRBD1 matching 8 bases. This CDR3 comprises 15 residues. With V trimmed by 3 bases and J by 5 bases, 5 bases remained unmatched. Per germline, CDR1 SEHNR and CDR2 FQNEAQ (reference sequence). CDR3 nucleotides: TGTGCCAGCAGCTTTTACAGGGGGACAAATGAAAAACTGTTTTTT. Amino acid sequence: CASSFYRGTNEKLFF.

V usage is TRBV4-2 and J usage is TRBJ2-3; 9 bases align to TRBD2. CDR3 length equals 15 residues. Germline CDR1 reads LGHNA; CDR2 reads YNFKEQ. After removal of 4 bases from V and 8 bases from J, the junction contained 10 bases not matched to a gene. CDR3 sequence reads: CASSRLAGELGTQYF. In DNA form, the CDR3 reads TGTGCCAGCAGCCGATTAGCGGGAGAGTTAGGTACGCAGTATTTT.

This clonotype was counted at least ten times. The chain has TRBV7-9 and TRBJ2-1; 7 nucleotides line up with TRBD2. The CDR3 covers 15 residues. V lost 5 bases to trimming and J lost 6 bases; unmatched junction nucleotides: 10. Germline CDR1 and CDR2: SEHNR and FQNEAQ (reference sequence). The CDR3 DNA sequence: TGTGCCAGCAGCCCCCGGACTAGTCCCTTCAATGAGCAGTTCTTC. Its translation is CASSPRTSPFNEQFF.

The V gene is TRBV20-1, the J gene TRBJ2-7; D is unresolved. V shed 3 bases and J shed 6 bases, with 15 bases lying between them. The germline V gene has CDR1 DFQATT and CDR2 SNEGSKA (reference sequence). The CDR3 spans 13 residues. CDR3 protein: CSARRGIIGEQYF. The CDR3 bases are TGCAGTGCTAGGCGTGGGATAATTGGCGAGCAGTACTTC.

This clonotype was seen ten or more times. CDR3: CASSVIPIYEQYV. The CDR3 nucleotides are TGTGCCAGCAGCGTCATTCCAATCTACGAGCAGTACGTC. The rearrangement links TRBV5-5 to TRBJ2-7, with D unclear. Between the trimmed V and J ends, which lost 4 bases and 3 bases, there was a span of 11 bases. The germline gives CDR1 SGHKS, CDR2 YYEKEE (reference sequence). The CDR3 loop spans 13 amino acids.

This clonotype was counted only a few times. The CDR3 DNA reads TGTGCCATCAGACTAGCGGGACAGGCTATAGATGAGCAGTTCTTC. Its translation: CAIRLAGQAIDEQFF. The V and J genes are TRBV10-3 and TRBJ2-1; 10 positions agree with TRBD2. Germline CDR1 is ENHRY and CDR2 is SYGVKD. V lost 6 bases and J lost 8; bases outside the gene matches: 10. This CDR3 comprises 15 residues.

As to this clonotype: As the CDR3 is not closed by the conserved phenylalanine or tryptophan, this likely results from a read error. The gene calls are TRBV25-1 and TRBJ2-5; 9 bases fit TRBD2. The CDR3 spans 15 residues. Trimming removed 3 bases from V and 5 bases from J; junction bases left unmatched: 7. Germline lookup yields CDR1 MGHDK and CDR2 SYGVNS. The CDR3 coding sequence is TGTGCCAGCAGTGACATCGCGGGAGGGCCGGAGACCCAGTACTCC. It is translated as CASSDIAGGPETQYS.

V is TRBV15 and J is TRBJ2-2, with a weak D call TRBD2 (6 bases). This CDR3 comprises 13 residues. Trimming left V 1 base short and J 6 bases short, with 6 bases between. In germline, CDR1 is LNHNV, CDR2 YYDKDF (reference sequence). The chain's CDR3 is CATSRGGAGELFF. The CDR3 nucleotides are TGTGCCACCAGCAGAGGGGGGGCCGGGGAGCTGTTTTTT.

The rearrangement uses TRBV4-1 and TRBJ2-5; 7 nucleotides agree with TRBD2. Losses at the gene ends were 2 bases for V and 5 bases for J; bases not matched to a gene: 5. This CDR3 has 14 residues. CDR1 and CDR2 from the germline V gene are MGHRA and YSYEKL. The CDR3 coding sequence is TGCGCCAGCAGCCAACCCAGGGAGGGGGAGACCCAGTACTTC. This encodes CASSQPREGETQYF.

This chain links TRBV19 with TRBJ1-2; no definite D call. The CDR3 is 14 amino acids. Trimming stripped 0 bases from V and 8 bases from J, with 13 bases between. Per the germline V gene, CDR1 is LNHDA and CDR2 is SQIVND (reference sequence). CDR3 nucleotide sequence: TGTGCCAGTAGTATAGAACCCAGCGGGAAAGGCTACACCTTC. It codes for CASSIEPSGKGYTF.

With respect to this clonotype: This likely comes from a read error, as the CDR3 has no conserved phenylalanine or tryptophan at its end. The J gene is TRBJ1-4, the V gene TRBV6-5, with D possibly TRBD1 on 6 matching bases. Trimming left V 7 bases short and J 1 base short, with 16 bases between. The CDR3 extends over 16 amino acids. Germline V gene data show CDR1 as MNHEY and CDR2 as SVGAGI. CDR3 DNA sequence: TGTGCCAGCAAAGCCACAGGGAGCAAAACTAATGAAAAACTGTTTCTT. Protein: CASKATGSKTNEKLFL.

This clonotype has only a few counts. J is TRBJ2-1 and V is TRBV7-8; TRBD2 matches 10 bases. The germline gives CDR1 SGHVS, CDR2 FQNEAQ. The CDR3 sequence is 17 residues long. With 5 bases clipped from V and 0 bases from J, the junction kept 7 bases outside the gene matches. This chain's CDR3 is CASSRPIAGGSYNEQFF. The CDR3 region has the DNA TGTGCCAGCAGCCGACCTATAGCGGGAGGCTCCTACAATGAGCAGTTCTTC.

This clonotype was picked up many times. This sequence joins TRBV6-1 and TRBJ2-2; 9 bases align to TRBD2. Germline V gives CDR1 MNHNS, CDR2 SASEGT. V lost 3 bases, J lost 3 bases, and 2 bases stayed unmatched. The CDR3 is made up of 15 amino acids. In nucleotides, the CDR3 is TGTGCCAGCAGTGACATAGCGGGAGACACCGGGGAGCTGTTTTTT. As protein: CASSDIAGDTGELFF.